A selection of T cell receptor beta chains follows, all from one sample in a study of human T cells and chemical hapten exposure. Each CDR3 protein is one row after TCRdb ran MiXCR on the RACE reads. The table records about 76,000 distinct CDR3 sequences, around 13% of them present only once. The material sequenced was whole blood, taken in connection with sensitization to the hapten diphenylcyclopropenone (DPC). The receptors were gathered from a woman between 45 and 65 years old with alopecia areata. Some clones in this sample may be carry-over from other donors' samples. Both conserved end residues are part of each CDR3. The order of the fields is J gene, D gene, clone size, V gene, CDR3 protein, CDR3 DNA. D genes are given only for firm matches. The size of a clone is reported for some rows only, either as once, few or many, or as a class for expanded clones.

>TRBJ2-3|-|few|TRBV7-9
CASSLSGQADTQYF
TGTGCCAGCAGCTTATCTGGCCAGGCAGATACGCAGTATTTT
>TRBJ1-2|-|many|TRBV18
CASSPPVGSLEGYTF
TGTGCCAGCTCACCACCGGTGGGTTCTCTCGAGGGCTACACCTTC
>TRBJ2-7|TRBD2|-|TRBV20-1
CSARAAGVLYEQYF
TGCAGTGCTAGAGCTGCGGGAGTTCTGTACGAGCAGTACTTC
>TRBJ2-7|-|-|TRBV20-1
CSARGLTPYEQYF
TGCAGTGCTAGAGGACTCACACCCTACGAGCAGTACTTC
>TRBJ2-7|TRBD2|few|TRBV19
CASSIRSGIRPYEQYF
TGTGCCAGTAGTATTAGAAGCGGGATCAGGCCCTACGAGCAGTACTTC
>TRBJ2-3|-|few|TRBV12-3/TRBV12-4
CASSRDISTDTQYF
TGTGCCAGCAGCAGGGACATTAGCACAGATACGCAGTATTTT
>TRBJ1-2|TRBD1|-|TRBV6-5
CASRGTGVPSNYGYTF
TGTGCCAGCAGAGGGACAGGGGTTCCGAGCAACTATGGCTACACCTTC
>TRBJ2-7|TRBD1|few|TRBV20-1
CSARDPTGSYEQYF
TGCAGTGCTAGAGATCCGACAGGGAGTTACGAGCAGTACTTC
>TRBJ1-1|TRBD1|few|TRBV29-1
CSVRDRGRGEAFF
TGCAGCGTACGTGACAGGGGAAGGGGTGAAGCTTTCTTT
>TRBJ1-2|-|-|TRBV7-6
CASSPTAVGDGYTF
TGTGCCAGCAGCCCCACCGCCGTTGGGGATGGCTACACCTTC
>TRBJ2-1|TRBD2|few|TRBV13
CASSSSGRAGNEQFF
TGTGCCAGCAGCTCTAGCGGGAGGGCCGGGAATGAGCAGTTCTTC